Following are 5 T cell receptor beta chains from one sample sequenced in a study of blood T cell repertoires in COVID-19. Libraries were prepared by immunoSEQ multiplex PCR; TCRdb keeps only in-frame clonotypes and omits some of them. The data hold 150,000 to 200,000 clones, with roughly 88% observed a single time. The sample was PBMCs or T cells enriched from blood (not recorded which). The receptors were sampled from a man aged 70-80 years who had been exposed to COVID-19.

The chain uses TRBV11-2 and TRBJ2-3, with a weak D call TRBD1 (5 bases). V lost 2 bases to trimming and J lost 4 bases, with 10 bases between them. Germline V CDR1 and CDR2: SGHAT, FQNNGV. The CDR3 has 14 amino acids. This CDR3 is CASSLSLGADTQYF. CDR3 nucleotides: TGTGCCAGCAGCTTATCCTTAGGGGCAGATACGCAGTATTTT.

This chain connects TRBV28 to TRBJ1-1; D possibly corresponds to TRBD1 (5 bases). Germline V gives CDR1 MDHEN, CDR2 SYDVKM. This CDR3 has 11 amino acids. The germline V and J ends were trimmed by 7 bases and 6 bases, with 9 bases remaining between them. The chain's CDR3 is CASKGLSEAFF. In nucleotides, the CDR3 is TGTGCCAGCAAGGGGTTGTCTGAAGCTTTCTTT.

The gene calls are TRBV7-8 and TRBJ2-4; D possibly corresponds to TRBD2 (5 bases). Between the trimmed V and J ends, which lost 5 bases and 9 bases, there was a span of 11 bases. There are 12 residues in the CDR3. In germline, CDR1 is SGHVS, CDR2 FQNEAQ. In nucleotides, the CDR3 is TGTGCCAGCAGCCCCCTCGGAGGCATTCAGTACTTC. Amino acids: CASSPLGGIQYF.

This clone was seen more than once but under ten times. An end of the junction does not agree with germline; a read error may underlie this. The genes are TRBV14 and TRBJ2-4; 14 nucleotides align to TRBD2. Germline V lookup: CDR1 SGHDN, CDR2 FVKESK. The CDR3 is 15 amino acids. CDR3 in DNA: TGTGCCAGCAGCCAAGGGGGACTAGCGGGAGCCCCCAGTGACTTC. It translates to CASSQGGLAGAPSDF.

Here the CDR3 reads CASGFGLADNEQFF. DNA of the CDR3: TGTGCCAGCGGTTTCGGACTAGCCGATAATGAGCAGTTCTTC. V gene TRBV11-2 combines with J gene TRBJ2-1; 8 nucleotides align to TRBD2. V was clipped by 8 bases and J by 7 bases; unmatched bases: 10. CDR3 length equals 14 residues. Per germline, CDR1 SGHAT and CDR2 FQNNGV.